This T cell receptor (beta chain) was profiled in a study of blood T cell repertoires in COVID-19. Profiled with immunoSEQ multiplex PCR; TCRdb holds only in-frame clones, not every one. The sample records roughly 290,000 clones, around 87% being singletons. V shed 2 bases, J shed 5 bases, and the junction held 9 bases outside the gene matches. CDR1 MDHEN and CDR2 SYDVKM come from the germline V gene. The CDR3 has 16 residues. The TCR sequence derives from a woman aged 45 to 65 who had recovered from COVID-19. The rearrangement joins TRBV28 to TRBJ1-5; 7 positions agree with TRBD1. Sequences were obtained from peripheral blood. CDR3 coding DNA: TGTGCCAGCAGTTTAGATACAGGGGCCAAGTATCAGCCCCAGCATTTT. It codes for CASSLDTGAKYQPQHF. Using reference TRBV28 and TRBJ1-5 for the parts outside the CDR3, the full variable domain is DVKVTQSSRYLVKRTGEKVFLECVQDMDHENMFWYRQDPGLGLRLIYFSYDVKMKEKGDIPEGYSVSREKKERFSLILESASTNQTSMYLCASSLDTGAKYQPQHFGDGTRLSIL.